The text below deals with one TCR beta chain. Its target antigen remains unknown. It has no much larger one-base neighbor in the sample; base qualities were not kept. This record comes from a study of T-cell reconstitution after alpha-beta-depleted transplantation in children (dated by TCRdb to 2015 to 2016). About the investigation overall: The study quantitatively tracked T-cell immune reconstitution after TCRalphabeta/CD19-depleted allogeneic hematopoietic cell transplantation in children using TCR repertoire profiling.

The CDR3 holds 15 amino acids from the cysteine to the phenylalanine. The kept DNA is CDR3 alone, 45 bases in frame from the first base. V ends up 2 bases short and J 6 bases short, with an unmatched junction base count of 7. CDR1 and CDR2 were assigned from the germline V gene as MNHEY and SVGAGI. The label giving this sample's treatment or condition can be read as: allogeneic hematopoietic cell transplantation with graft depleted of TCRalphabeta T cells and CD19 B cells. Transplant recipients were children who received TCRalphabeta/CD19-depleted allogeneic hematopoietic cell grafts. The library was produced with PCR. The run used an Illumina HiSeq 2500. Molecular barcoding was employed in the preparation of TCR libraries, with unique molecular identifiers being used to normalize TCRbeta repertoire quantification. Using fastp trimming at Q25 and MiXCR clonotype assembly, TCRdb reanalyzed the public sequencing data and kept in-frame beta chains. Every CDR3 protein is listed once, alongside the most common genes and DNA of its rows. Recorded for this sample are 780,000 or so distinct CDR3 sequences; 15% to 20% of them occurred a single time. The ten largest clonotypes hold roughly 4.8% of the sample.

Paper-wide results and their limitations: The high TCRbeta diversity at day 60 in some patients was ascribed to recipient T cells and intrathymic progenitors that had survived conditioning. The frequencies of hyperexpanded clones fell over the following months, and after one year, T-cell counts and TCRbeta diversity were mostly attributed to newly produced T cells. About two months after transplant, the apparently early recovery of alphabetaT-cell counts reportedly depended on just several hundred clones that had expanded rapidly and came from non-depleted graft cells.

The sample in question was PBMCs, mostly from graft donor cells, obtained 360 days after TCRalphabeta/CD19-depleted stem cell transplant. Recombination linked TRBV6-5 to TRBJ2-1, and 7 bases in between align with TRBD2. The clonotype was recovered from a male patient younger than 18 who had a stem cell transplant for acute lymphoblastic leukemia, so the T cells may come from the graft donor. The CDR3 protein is CASSYQGSGANEQFF. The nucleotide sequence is TGTGCCAGCAGTTACCAAGGAAGCGGGGCCAATGAGCAGTTCTTC.